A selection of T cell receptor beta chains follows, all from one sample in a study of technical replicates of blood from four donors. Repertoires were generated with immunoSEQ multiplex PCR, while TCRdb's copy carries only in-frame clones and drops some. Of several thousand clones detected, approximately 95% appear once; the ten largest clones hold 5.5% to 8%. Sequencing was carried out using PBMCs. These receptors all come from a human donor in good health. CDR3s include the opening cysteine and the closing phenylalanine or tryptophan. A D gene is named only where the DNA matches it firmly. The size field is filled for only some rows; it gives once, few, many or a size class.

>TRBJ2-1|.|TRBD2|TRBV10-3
TGTGCCATCAGTGTTGTTAGCGGGAGGGCGGCGAATGAGCAGTTCTTC
CAISVVSGRAANEQFF
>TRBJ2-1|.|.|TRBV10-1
TGCGCCAGCAGTGAGTCGAGGGGGACATACAATGAACAGTTCTTC
CASSESRGTYNEQFF
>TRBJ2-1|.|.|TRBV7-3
TGTGCCAGCACCAAGGCCCCTAGAGATGAGCAGTTCTTC
CASTKAPRDEQFF
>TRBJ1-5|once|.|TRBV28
TGTGCCACCCTGTTTAGCAATCAGCCCCAGCATTTT
CATLFSNQPQHF
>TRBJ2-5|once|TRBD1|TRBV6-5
TGTGCCAGCAGTTTCGGACAGGCTAGAGAGACCCAGTACTTC
CASSFGQARETQYF
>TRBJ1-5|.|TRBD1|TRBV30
TGTGCCTGGAGTGGCTTAGTACAGGGGGTTAGTCAGCCCCAGCATTTT
CAWSGLVQGVSQPQHF
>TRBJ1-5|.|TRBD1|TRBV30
TGTGCCTGGAGTAGGACAGGGGGCGGTCAGCCCCAGCATTTT
CAWSRTGGGQPQHF
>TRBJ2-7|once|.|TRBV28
TGTGCCAGCAGTTTCTCCCGGGGGAGTAACGAGCAGTACTTC
CASSFSRGSNEQYF
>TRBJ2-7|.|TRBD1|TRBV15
TGTGCCACCAGCAGAGAGCCACAGGGGAATCGGTACGAGCAGTACTTC
CATSREPQGNRYEQYF
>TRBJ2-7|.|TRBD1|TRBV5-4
TGTGCCAGCAGCTACGGACAGGGGGCGCGATACGAGCAGTACTTC
CASSYGQGARYEQYF
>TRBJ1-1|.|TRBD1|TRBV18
TGTGCCAGCTCACCTGCGGCAGGGGGCGCCTACACTGAAGCTTTCTTT
CASSPAAGGAYTEAFF
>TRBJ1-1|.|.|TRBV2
TGTGCCAGCAGTGCACAGGGAGAGGGTATGACTTTCTTT
CASSAQGEGMTFF
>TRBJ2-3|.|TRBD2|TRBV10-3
TGTGCCATCAGTGATACTAGCGGCACAGATACGCAGTATTTT
CAISDTSGTDTQYF